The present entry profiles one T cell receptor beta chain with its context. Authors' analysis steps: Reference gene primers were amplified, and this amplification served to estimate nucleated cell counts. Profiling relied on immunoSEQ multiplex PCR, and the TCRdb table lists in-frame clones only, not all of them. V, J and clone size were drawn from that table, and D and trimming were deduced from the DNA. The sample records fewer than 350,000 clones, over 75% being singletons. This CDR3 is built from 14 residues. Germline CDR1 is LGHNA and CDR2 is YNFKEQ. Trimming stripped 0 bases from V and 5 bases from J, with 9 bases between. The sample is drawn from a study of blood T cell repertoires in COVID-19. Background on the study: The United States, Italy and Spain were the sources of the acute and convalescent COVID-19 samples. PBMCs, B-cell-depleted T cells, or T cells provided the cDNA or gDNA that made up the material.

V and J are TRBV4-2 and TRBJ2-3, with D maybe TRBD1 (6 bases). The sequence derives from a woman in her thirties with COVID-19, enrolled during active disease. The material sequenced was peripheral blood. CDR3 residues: CASSQEGAGDTQYF. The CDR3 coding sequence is TGTGCCAGCAGCCAAGAGGGGGCGGGAGATACGCAGTATTTT.